This T cell receptor (beta chain) originates from a study of T cell responses to AZD1222 COVID-19 vaccine. General observations from the study: Clonal diversity was possibly underestimated; the donors were predominantly white British and more often female.

Using immunoSEQ multiplex PCR, the repertoire was profiled, and TCRdb retains in-frame clones only, with some absent. The repertoire holds 90,000 to 150,000 clones, with approximately 85% as singletons. V was pared by 5 bases and J by 5 bases, with 4 bases of the junction left unmatched. Looked up from germline, CDR1 is SEHNR and CDR2 is FQNEAQ (reference sequence). The CDR3 is 15 amino acids. A word on this clone: Its specificity is unknown.

This rearrangement joins TRBV7-9 to TRBJ2-2; the match to TRBD1 covers 11 bases. This TCR was sampled from an adult in good health. The sample consisted of peripheral blood, taken on day 0 of AZD1222 vaccination. CDR3 coding DNA: TGTGCCAGCAGCGTCGGGACAGGGGGGACCGGGGAGCTGTTTTTT. Amino acids: CASSVGTGGTGELFF.